A selection of T cell receptor beta chains follows, all from one sample in a study of OX40 agonist ivuxolimab in advanced cancers. Profiling relied on immunoSEQ multiplex PCR, and the TCRdb table lists in-frame clones only, not all of them. The data contain more than 60,000 clones, 87% of them singletons. Here the sequenced sample was CD4+ or CD8+ T cells sorted from blood, taken in a trial of the OX40 agonist ivuxolimab. The source of these receptors is an adult with an advanced solid tumor such as melanoma, head and neck, liver or kidney cancer. CDR3s include the opening cysteine and the closing phenylalanine or tryptophan. Fields, in order: J gene, D gene, CDR3 length, clone size, V gene, CDR3 DNA, CDR3 protein. The D gene is left open where the match is weak. Expanded clones get a size class; other rows say once, few or many, or leave the size out.

j_call: TRBJ2-7
d_call: NA
cdr3_length: 16
clone_size: once
v_call: TRBV5-1
cdr3_nt: TGCGCCAGCAGCTTGGCGGCCGCAGGATCGGTCTACGAGCAGTACTTC
cdr3_aa: CASSLAAAGSVYEQYF

j_call: TRBJ1-5
d_call: NA
cdr3_length: 16
clone_size: NA
v_call: TRBV7-8
cdr3_nt: TGTGCCAGCAGCTTAGCGCACAGGGAGGTCAATCAGCCCCAGCATTTT
cdr3_aa: CASSLAHREVNQPQHF

j_call: TRBJ2-6
d_call: NA
cdr3_length: 17
clone_size: NA
v_call: TRBV28
cdr3_nt: TGTGCCAGCAGTTACGAGGGAATGGCTACTGGGGCCAACGTCCTGACTTTC
cdr3_aa: CASSYEGMATGANVLTF

j_call: TRBJ2-1
d_call: NA
cdr3_length: 18
clone_size: NA
v_call: TRBV19
cdr3_nt: TGTGCCAGTAGTTCAACTGACTTCCAGCCACTAGTCGGTAATGAGCAGTTCTTC
cdr3_aa: CASSSTDFQPLVGNEQFF

j_call: TRBJ2-2
d_call: NA
cdr3_length: 13
clone_size: NA
v_call: TRBV18
cdr3_nt: TGTGCCAGCTCACGCTCCGGAGACGGGGAGCTGTTTTTT
cdr3_aa: CASSRSGDGELFF

j_call: TRBJ1-3
d_call: NA
cdr3_length: 13
clone_size: once
v_call: TRBV6-1
cdr3_nt: TGTGCCAGCAGTGAGACTGACAGAAACACCATATATTTT
cdr3_aa: CASSETDRNTIYF

j_call: TRBJ2-5
d_call: NA
cdr3_length: 13
clone_size: NA
v_call: TRBV7-2
cdr3_nt: TGTGCCAGCAGCCTCACCGAAAGTGGGGCCCAGTACTTC
cdr3_aa: CASSLTESGAQYF

j_call: TRBJ1-4
d_call: NA
cdr3_length: 12
clone_size: NA
v_call: TRBV5-5
cdr3_nt: TGTGCCAGCAGCTTTACAGGGGAAAAACTGTTTTTT
cdr3_aa: CASSFTGEKLFF

j_call: TRBJ2-7
d_call: NA
cdr3_length: 13
clone_size: NA
v_call: TRBV7-9
cdr3_nt: TGTGCCAGCAGCTTCCGGCAGACCCACGAGCAGTACTTC
cdr3_aa: CASSFRQTHEQYF

j_call: TRBJ1-5
d_call: TRBD1
cdr3_length: 16
clone_size: NA
v_call: TRBV5-1
cdr3_nt: TGCGCCAGCAGCCCGGGACAGGGGGACGGCAATCAGCCCCAGCATTTT
cdr3_aa: CASSPGQGDGNQPQHF

j_call: TRBJ1-2
d_call: NA
cdr3_length: 14
clone_size: NA
v_call: TRBV28
cdr3_nt: TGTGCCAGCAGTTTGAGTGTAAAGGGTAACGGCTACACCTTC
cdr3_aa: CASSLSVKGNGYTF

j_call: TRBJ2-7
d_call: TRBD1
cdr3_length: 13
clone_size: NA
v_call: TRBV29-1
cdr3_nt: TGCAGCGTAACCGGGACAGGGGTGACCGAGCAGTACTTC
cdr3_aa: CSVTGTGVTEQYF

j_call: TRBJ2-7
d_call: TRBD1
cdr3_length: 19
clone_size: NA
v_call: TRBV5-1
cdr3_nt: TGCGCCAGCAGTTCGGGGTCTGGGACAGGGGGACCAGAGGCCTACGAGCAGTACTTC
cdr3_aa: CASSSGSGTGGPEAYEQYF

j_call: TRBJ2-1
d_call: NA
cdr3_length: 16
clone_size: NA
v_call: TRBV19
cdr3_nt: TGTGCCAGTAGTCCGTCACCGCTAACCGGGGACAATGAGCAGTTCTTC
cdr3_aa: CASSPSPLTGDNEQFF

j_call: TRBJ1-1
d_call: NA
cdr3_length: 13
clone_size: NA
v_call: TRBV5-1
cdr3_nt: TGCGCCAGCAGCTCCGGTATAAACACTGAAGCTTTCTTT
cdr3_aa: CASSSGINTEAFF

j_call: TRBJ1-2
d_call: TRBD1
cdr3_length: 15
clone_size: NA
v_call: TRBV18
cdr3_nt: TGTGCCAGCTCACCTAGACCGGGACAGAACTATGGCTACACCTTC
cdr3_aa: CASSPRPGQNYGYTF

j_call: TRBJ2-7
d_call: NA
cdr3_length: 11
clone_size: NA
v_call: TRBV5-1
cdr3_nt: TGCGCCAGCAGCGGCAACTACGAGCAGTACTTC
cdr3_aa: CASSGNYEQYF

j_call: TRBJ1-1
d_call: TRBD1
cdr3_length: 16
clone_size: NA
v_call: TRBV19
cdr3_nt: TGTGCCAGTAGTACCCAGGGGGGACAATGGAACACTGAAGCTTTCTTT
cdr3_aa: CASSTQGGQWNTEAFF

j_call: TRBJ1-1
d_call: NA
cdr3_length: 15
clone_size: NA
v_call: TRBV21-1
cdr3_nt: TGTGCCAGCAGCAATAGCTGGGGGCAACGCACTGAAGCTTTCTTT
cdr3_aa: CASSNSWGQRTEAFF

j_call: TRBJ1-1
d_call: TRBD1
cdr3_length: 14
clone_size: NA
v_call: TRBV5-4
cdr3_nt: TGTGCCAGCAGCTTACGGACAGGGGGCACTGAAGCTTTCTTT
cdr3_aa: CASSLRTGGTEAFF

j_call: TRBJ1-4
d_call: NA
cdr3_length: 17
clone_size: NA
v_call: TRBV4-3
cdr3_nt: TGCGCCAGCAGCCAATCTGTTTTGGGGGGGAATAATGAAAAACTGTTTTTT
cdr3_aa: CASSQSVLGGNNEKLFF

j_call: TRBJ2-5
d_call: NA
cdr3_length: 14
clone_size: few
v_call: TRBV14
cdr3_nt: TGTGCCAGCAGCCGACTCGGGGCCCAAGAGACCCAGTACTTC
cdr3_aa: CASSRLGAQETQYF

j_call: TRBJ1-1
d_call: NA
cdr3_length: 11
clone_size: NA
v_call: TRBV28
cdr3_nt: TGTGCCAGCAGGGAGGTAGGGGGAGCTTTCTTT
cdr3_aa: CASREVGGAFF

j_call: TRBJ1-1
d_call: NA
cdr3_length: 15
clone_size: many
v_call: TRBV4-2
cdr3_nt: TGTGCCAGCAGCCAAGAAATTGAGGGGGACGGTGAAGCTTTCTTT
cdr3_aa: CASSQEIEGDGEAFF

j_call: TRBJ1-5
d_call: NA
cdr3_length: 14
clone_size: NA
v_call: TRBV19
cdr3_nt: TGTGCCAGTAGTATGGTGGGTTCCAATCAGCCCCAGCATTTT
cdr3_aa: CASSMVGSNQPQHF

j_call: TRBJ1-1
d_call: NA
cdr3_length: 14
clone_size: NA
v_call: TRBV19
cdr3_nt: TGTGCCAGTAGACCCCTCGGACAGTCCGGAGGAGCTTTCTTT
cdr3_aa: CASRPLGQSGGAFF

j_call: TRBJ2-7
d_call: NA
cdr3_length: 16
clone_size: NA
v_call: TRBV7-2
cdr3_nt: TGTGCCAGCAGCCGGGGGGGGACAGAAAGCTCCTACGAGCAGTACTTC
cdr3_aa: CASSRGGTESSYEQYF

j_call: TRBJ1-4
d_call: NA
cdr3_length: 14
clone_size: NA
v_call: TRBV6-6
cdr3_nt: TGTGCCAGCAGCGTTCAGGCTGCCAATAGGGAACTGTTTTTT
cdr3_aa: CASSVQAANRELFF

j_call: TRBJ1-2
d_call: NA
cdr3_length: 13
clone_size: NA
v_call: TRBV7-9
cdr3_nt: TGTGCCAGCAGCTTAGATGTTCGGGACGACTACACCTTC
cdr3_aa: CASSLDVRDDYTF

j_call: TRBJ1-5
d_call: TRBD1
cdr3_length: 16
clone_size: NA
v_call: TRBV6-1
cdr3_nt: TGTGCCAGCAGTGAGAGGACAGGGGGCGGAAGCAGACCCCAGCATTTT
cdr3_aa: CASSERTGGGSRPQHF

j_call: TRBJ2-2
d_call: TRBD2
cdr3_length: 17
clone_size: NA
v_call: TRBV9
cdr3_nt: TGTGCCAGCAGCGCGACAAGCGGGGGAGGGAACACCGGGGAGCTGTTTTTT
cdr3_aa: CASSATSGGGNTGELFF

j_call: TRBJ2-2
d_call: NA
cdr3_length: 15
clone_size: NA
v_call: TRBV6-5
cdr3_nt: TGTGCCAGCAGTTACTCTGCGTGGAATACCGGGGAGCTGTTTTTT
cdr3_aa: CASSYSAWNTGELFF

j_call: TRBJ2-3
d_call: NA
cdr3_length: 15
clone_size: NA
v_call: TRBV11-2
cdr3_nt: TGTGCCAGCAGCTTAGTCACGGCTAGCACAGATACGCAGTATTTT
cdr3_aa: CASSLVTASTDTQYF

j_call: TRBJ2-3
d_call: TRBD1
cdr3_length: 13
clone_size: once
v_call: TRBV7-9
cdr3_nt: TGTGCCAGCAGCCTGACAGGGGCAGATACGCAGTATTTT
cdr3_aa: CASSLTGADTQYF

j_call: TRBJ1-5
d_call: NA
cdr3_length: 13
clone_size: NA
v_call: TRBV6-5
cdr3_nt: TGTGCCAGCAGCGACAGCCACGGTCAGCCCCAGCATTTT
cdr3_aa: CASSDSHGQPQHF

j_call: TRBJ1-5
d_call: TRBD1
cdr3_length: 13
clone_size: few
v_call: TRBV28
cdr3_nt: TGTGCCAGCATAACAGGGGGAGGTCAGCCCCAGCATTTT
cdr3_aa: CASITGGGQPQHF

j_call: TRBJ2-1
d_call: TRBD2
cdr3_length: 14
clone_size: NA
v_call: TRBV9
cdr3_nt: TGTGCCAGCAGCGTTAGCGGGCGAACGGATGAGCAGTTCTTC
cdr3_aa: CASSVSGRTDEQFF

j_call: TRBJ1-1
d_call: NA
cdr3_length: 17
clone_size: NA
v_call: TRBV7-9
cdr3_nt: TGTGCCAGCAGCTCAAGAACGCAGGGAGGTATGCGAACTGAAGCTTTCTTT
cdr3_aa: CASSSRTQGGMRTEAFF

j_call: TRBJ1-1
d_call: NA
cdr3_length: 13
clone_size: NA
v_call: TRBV30
cdr3_nt: TGTGCCTGGAGTATCACGGCGAACACTGAAGCTTTCTTT
cdr3_aa: CAWSITANTEAFF

j_call: TRBJ2-5
d_call: NA
cdr3_length: 14
clone_size: NA
v_call: TRBV15
cdr3_nt: TGTGCCACCAGCAGGGGGACACTCGGAGAGACCCAGTACTTC
cdr3_aa: CATSRGTLGETQYF

j_call: TRBJ2-1
d_call: TRBD2
cdr3_length: 17
clone_size: NA
v_call: TRBV2
cdr3_nt: TGTGCCAGCGTTGGACCTAGCGGGAAGAAGCTTTACAATGAGCAGTTCTTC
cdr3_aa: CASVGPSGKKLYNEQFF

j_call: TRBJ1-4
d_call: NA
cdr3_length: 15
clone_size: NA
v_call: TRBV7-9
cdr3_nt: TGTGCCAGCAGGGCGACGGAAGCAACTAATGAAAAACTGTTTTTT
cdr3_aa: CASRATEATNEKLFF

j_call: TRBJ2-1
d_call: TRBD2
cdr3_length: 16
clone_size: NA
v_call: TRBV7-8
cdr3_nt: TGTGCCAGCAGCTGGAGACTAGCGGGAGCCGGCAATGAGCAGTTCTTC
cdr3_aa: CASSWRLAGAGNEQFF

j_call: TRBJ2-5
d_call: TRBD2
cdr3_length: 16
clone_size: NA
v_call: TRBV13
cdr3_nt: TGTGCCAGCAGCTTAGCCGCCGGGACTATCCAAGAGACCCAGTACTTC
cdr3_aa: CASSLAAGTIQETQYF

j_call: TRBJ2-1
d_call: NA
cdr3_length: 16
clone_size: once
v_call: TRBV28
cdr3_nt: TGTGCCAGCAGTTTAAGGGGGATGGGCTCCTACAATGAGCAGTTCTTC
cdr3_aa: CASSLRGMGSYNEQFF

j_call: TRBJ2-1
d_call: TRBD2
cdr3_length: 15
clone_size: NA
v_call: TRBV11-2
cdr3_nt: TGTGCCAGCAGCAGTAGCGGGAGTTCCTACAATGAGCAGTTCTTC
cdr3_aa: CASSSSGSSYNEQFF

j_call: TRBJ1-4
d_call: NA
cdr3_length: 14
clone_size: NA
v_call: TRBV6-4
cdr3_nt: TGTGCCAGCAGAACGGGGCTGTGGAATGAAAAACTGTTTTTT
cdr3_aa: CASRTGLWNEKLFF

j_call: TRBJ2-2
d_call: NA
cdr3_length: 18
clone_size: NA
v_call: TRBV15
cdr3_nt: TGTGCCACCAGCAGACCTAGGGGGACCCTCCACAACACCGGGGAGCTGTTTTTT
cdr3_aa: CATSRPRGTLHNTGELFF

j_call: TRBJ2-2
d_call: TRBD2
cdr3_length: 17
clone_size: NA
v_call: TRBV18
cdr3_nt: TGTGCCAGCTCCCGGACTAGCGGTCAGGCGAACACCGGGGAGCTGTTTTTT
cdr3_aa: CASSRTSGQANTGELFF

j_call: TRBJ2-7
d_call: NA
cdr3_length: 14
clone_size: NA
v_call: TRBV29-1
cdr3_nt: TGCAGCGTTGCTGGACAGCCCCGCTCCTACGAGCAGTACTTC
cdr3_aa: CSVAGQPRSYEQYF

j_call: TRBJ1-2
d_call: NA
cdr3_length: 14
clone_size: NA
v_call: TRBV7-6
cdr3_nt: TGTGCCAGCAGCTCGTCTCAGGGGTCGGGGGGCTACACCTTC
cdr3_aa: CASSSSQGSGGYTF

j_call: TRBJ2-3
d_call: TRBD2
cdr3_length: 15
clone_size: once
v_call: TRBV5-3
cdr3_nt: TGTGCCAGCAGCTCCTCGGGGAGGGGCACAGATACGCAGTATTTT
cdr3_aa: CASSSSGRGTDTQYF

j_call: TRBJ1-4
d_call: NA
cdr3_length: 17
clone_size: NA
v_call: TRBV2
cdr3_nt: TGTGCCAGCAGCGCCCCCGGGGGGCTTGGGACTAATGAAAAACTGTTTTTT
cdr3_aa: CASSAPGGLGTNEKLFF

j_call: TRBJ2-4
d_call: NA
cdr3_length: 16
clone_size: NA
v_call: TRBV28
cdr3_nt: TGTGCCAGCAGTGAGGGGGGGGCGAGGTCCAAAAACATTCAGTACTTC
cdr3_aa: CASSEGGARSKNIQYF

j_call: TRBJ1-2
d_call: TRBD1
cdr3_length: 15
clone_size: few
v_call: TRBV27
cdr3_nt: TGTGCCAGCAGTTCCCGGGACAGGGCCCTCTCCGGCTACACCTTC
cdr3_aa: CASSSRDRALSGYTF

j_call: TRBJ2-4
d_call: NA
cdr3_length: 14
clone_size: NA
v_call: TRBV2
cdr3_nt: TGTGCCAGCAGTGAAAGGCCGCAGGGAAACATTCAGTACTTC
cdr3_aa: CASSERPQGNIQYF

j_call: TRBJ1-1
d_call: NA
cdr3_length: 13
clone_size: NA
v_call: TRBV28
cdr3_nt: TGTGCCAGCAGTTTGGACGGTAACACTGAAGCTTTCTTT
cdr3_aa: CASSLDGNTEAFF

j_call: TRBJ1-2
d_call: TRBD1
cdr3_length: 14
clone_size: NA
v_call: TRBV28
cdr3_nt: TGTGCCAGCAGACCAGACAGGGGGATAAGTGGCTACACCTTC
cdr3_aa: CASRPDRGISGYTF

j_call: TRBJ2-3
d_call: TRBD1
cdr3_length: 17
clone_size: few
v_call: TRBV25-1
cdr3_nt: TGTGCCAGCAGTGAACCTGGACAGGGGACTAGCACAGATACGCAGTATTTT
cdr3_aa: CASSEPGQGTSTDTQYF

j_call: TRBJ2-1
d_call: TRBD1
cdr3_length: 16
clone_size: NA
v_call: TRBV7-2
cdr3_nt: TGTGCCAGCAGCTTAGGCGGGACAGGAAAATACAATGAGCAGTTCTTC
cdr3_aa: CASSLGGTGKYNEQFF